This TCR beta chain was sequenced for a study of CD8+ T cells in alopecia areata. The study, taken as a whole, reports: Scalp clonality dropped significantly under tofacitinib, as did expanded CD8+ top-100 clones. With just one nonresponder, it is still uncertain whether baseline CD8+ expansion relates to response. It was lesional scalp, especially alopecia totalis/universalis, that showed higher clonality than normal scalp.

V was cut by 5 bases and J by 4 bases, with 15 bases left in between. The germline V gene encodes CDR1 SGDLS and CDR2 YYNGEE. CDR3 length: 14 residues. Once RNA had been extracted, it was reverse transcribed into cDNA to act as the sequencing template. The data were produced by immunoSEQ multiplex PCR, yet TCRdb's version contains in-frame clones alone and is incomplete. This repertoire shows some 130,000 clones, about 59% found once; its top ten account for more than 15%. Regarding treatment: oral pan-JAK inhibitor, 5-10 mg twice daily. Lesional scalp tissue (obtained by punch biopsy) and peripheral blood were collected from alopecia areata patients. Comments on this clone: Its antigen is not known.

The rearrangement links TRBV9 to TRBJ1-2; a weak D match, TRBD1 (5 bases). This specimen consisted of CD8+ T cells sorted from blood, obtained at week 4, from a patient treated with tofacitinib. This TCR derives from a human donor with alopecia areata. CDR3 amino acids: CASSPREGRYGYTF. For the CDR3, the DNA is TGTGCCAGCAGTCCTCGGGAGGGACGCTATGGCTACACCTTC.